This T cell receptor beta chain was recorded in a study of siplizumab effects on memory and regulatory T cells. Study findings and constraints: Proliferating Tregs in siplizumab cultures were never verified as suppressive.

Repertoires were generated with immunoSEQ multiplex PCR, while TCRdb's copy carries only in-frame clones and drops some. The sample lists about 80,000 clones; 85% to 95% were seen once. The V and J ends lost 3 bases and 1 base respectively, with 8 bases between them. The CDR3 covers 13 residues. The germline CDR1 and CDR2 sequences are SGHKS and YYEKEE (reference sequence). Turning to this clone: Its antigen is still unknown.

The specimen sequenced was CD8+ T cells sorted from blood. This chain connects TRBV5-5 to TRBJ2-7; the D gene is possibly TRBD1 (5 bases). The TCR originated in a human donor in good health. The CDR3 protein is CASSWTLSYEQYF. For the CDR3, the DNA is TGTGCCAGCAGCTGGACATTGTCCTACGAGCAGTACTTC.